These 26 T cell receptor beta chains came from one sample sequenced in a study of cytomegalovirus exposure and HLA in healthy donors. In the PCR, 60 Vbeta and 13 Jbeta primers were used. Sequencing used immunoSEQ multiplex PCR; TCRdb keeps in-frame clones, though not all of them. The data hold over 150,000 clones, with roughly 76% observed a single time. The sequenced sample consisted of PBMCs. The receptor source for this set is a human donor in good health.

This clone was seen a few times. The chain has TRBV5-6 and TRBJ2-2; possibly TRBD1 for D (6 bases). Trimming shortened V by 4 bases and J by 3 bases, and 10 bases separated the two germline ends. CDR1 is SGHDT, CDR2 YYEEEE, per germline. CDR3 length: 14 residues. The CDR3 nucleotides are TGTGCCAGCAGCCACAGGGACCACACCGGGGAGCTGTTTTTT. The encoded protein is CASSHRDHTGELFF.

J is TRBJ2-5 and V is TRBV29-1; no clear D. The DNA matches TRBJ2-7 better at its end, which makes the J call doubtful. The V gene's germline CDR1 is SQVTM and CDR2 ANQGSEA. The CDR3 is 12 residues long. CDR3 bases: TGCAGCGTTGAAGATCGACTCTACGAGCAGTACTTC. This sequence encodes CSVEDRLYEQYF.

The chain has TRBV27 and TRBJ1-2; D is possibly TRBD1 (6 bases). The CDR3 extends over 15 amino acids. Trimming pared 5 bases from V and 8 bases from J, leaving 21 bases between. The V gene's germline CDR1 is MNHEY and CDR2 SMNVEV (reference sequence). CDR3 nucleotide sequence: TGTGCCAGCAGTCCCTGGGGGCGGGGGGTGGAGGGCTACACCTTC. Translated, it gives CASSPWGRGVEGYTF.

This clone was found a few times. The chain is built from TRBV5-4 and TRBJ2-2; 15 bases are shared with TRBD2. The CDR3 totals 18 residues. In germline, CDR1 is SGHNT, CDR2 YYREEE (reference sequence). The J segment lost 3 bases and the V segment lost 4 bases, leaving 7 bases of the junction unmatched. Here the CDR3 reads CASSLRTSGGAYTGELFF. The CDR3 nucleotides are TGTGCCAGCAGCCTGAGGACTAGCGGGGGGGCCTACACCGGGGAGCTGTTTTTT.

V is TRBV6-1 and J is TRBJ1-6; D remains unclear. The germline V gene encodes CDR1 MNHNS and CDR2 SASEGT. The CDR3 spans 13 residues. Trimming shortened V by 6 bases and J by 6 bases, and 9 bases separated the two germline ends. The chain's CDR3 is CASRLVVNSPLHF. The CDR3 DNA is TGTGCCAGCAGATTAGTAGTTAATTCACCCCTCCACTTT.

CDR3 in amino acids: CASSQYGLAGDNEQFF. CDR3 coding DNA: TGTGCCAGCAGCCAATACGGACTAGCGGGGGATAATGAGCAGTTCTTC. This chain connects TRBV7-3 to TRBJ2-1; 13 nucleotides align to TRBD2. The germline V gene encodes CDR1 SGHTA and CDR2 FQGTGA. The ends lost 5 bases at V and 7 bases at J; junction bases unmatched: 8. The CDR3 has 16 residues.

This clone occurred a few times. The chain is built from TRBV5-6 and TRBJ1-2, with D possibly being TRBD1 (6 bases). This CDR3 is 15 amino acids long. V was shortened by 2 bases and J by 8 bases, with 19 bases between the two germline ends. Germline-derived CDR1 and CDR2 are SGHDT and YYEEEE. The CDR3 nucleotides read TGTGCCAGCAGCTTAGGACAGCATCATCTCGGGGGCTACACCTTC. The encoded protein is CASSLGQHHLGGYTF.

The CDR3: CASSDRTGMYYEQYF. CDR3 bases: TGTGCCAGCAGTGACCGGACAGGGATGTACTACGAGCAGTACTTC. The chain recombines TRBV6-1 with TRBJ2-7; TRBD1 aligns across 8 bases. The CDR3 consists of 15 residues. The V gene's germline CDR1 is MNHNS and CDR2 SASEGT. V shed 3 bases and J 3 bases; nucleotides not matched to a gene: 7.

The rearrangement links TRBV7-6 to TRBJ2-3; TRBD1 might be the D (5 bases). CDR3 length equals 13 residues. CDR1 is SGHVS, CDR2 FNYEAQ, per germline. The ends were cut back, 6 bases at V and 6 bases at J, with 13 bases in the middle. CDR3 loop: CASSTGLVDTQYF. The CDR3 bases are TGTGCCAGCAGTACAGGATTAGTTGATACGCAGTATTTT.

The chain recombines TRBV6-1 with TRBJ1-2; the match to TRBD1 covers 8 bases. The trim removed 2 bases at V and 5 bases at J, leaving 7 bases unmatched. CDR1 is MNHNS and CDR2 is SASEGT in the germline V gene. The CDR3 covers 15 residues. CDR3: CASSELGQAWYGYTF. The CDR3 coding sequence is TGTGCCAGCAGTGAATTGGGACAGGCATGGTATGGCTACACCTTC.

CDR3 protein: CASSIDREAGYTF. CDR3 sequence (DNA): TGCGCCAGCAGCATTGACAGGGAGGCTGGCTACACCTTC. This chain joins TRBV5-1 and TRBJ1-2; 7 positions agree with TRBD1. This CDR3 contains 13 residues. CDR1 is SGHRS, CDR2 YFSETQ, per germline. J lost 7 bases, V lost 4 bases, and 7 bases had no gene match.

This clone was detected only once. This chain links TRBV7-9 with TRBJ2-7; a possible D gene is TRBD1 (6 bases). Looked up from germline, CDR1 is SEHNR and CDR2 is FQNEAQ (reference sequence). The V and J ends lost 1 base and 4 bases respectively, with 20 bases between them. The CDR3 is made up of 17 amino acids. The CDR3 coding sequence is TGTGCCAGCAGCTTAGTAGAGTATAGGGGGTCGATGTACGAGCAGTACTTC. It translates to CASSLVEYRGSMYEQYF. The complete variable domain, with remaining parts taken from reference TRBV7-9 and TRBJ2-7, reads DTGVSQNPRHKITKRGQNVTFRCDPISEHNRLYWYRQTLGQGPEFLTYFQNEAQLEKSRLLSDRFSAERPKGSFSTLEIQRTEQGDSAMYLCASSLVEYRGSMYEQYFGPGTRLTVT.

The chain carries TRBV4-3 and TRBJ2-3; 10 positions match TRBD2. Germline V CDR1 and CDR2: LGHNA, YSLEER. V gave up 1 base and J gave up 3 bases; unmatched junction bases: 7. The CDR3 extends over 17 amino acids. The CDR3 is CASSQGVGSGGTDTQYF. The CDR3 nucleotides are TGCGCCAGCAGCCAAGGGGTGGGTAGCGGGGGGACAGATACGCAGTATTTT.

This sequence joins TRBV6-5 and TRBJ2-2, with D unresolved. The V end was cut by 1 base, the J end by 0 bases, with 9 bases between. The germline V gene has CDR1 MNHEY and CDR2 SVGAGI. This CDR3 is 16 amino acids long. CDR3 nucleotide sequence: TGTGCCAGCAGTTACTTCCCCGGAGCGAACACCGGGGAGCTGTTTTTT. Protein product: CASSYFPGANTGELFF.

This clone has just one count. The rearrangement joins TRBV4-3 to TRBJ2-5; D possibly corresponds to TRBD2 (7 bases). Looked up from germline, CDR1 is LGHNA and CDR2 is YSLEER. CDR3 length: 13 residues. The V end was cut by 9 bases, the J end by 3 bases, with 14 bases between. The CDR3 reads CARGGAGKETQYF. The CDR3 nucleotides read TGCGCCAGGGGGGGGGCGGGTAAAGAGACCCAGTACTTC.

The genes are TRBV5-1 and TRBJ2-3, with TRBD2 matching over 12 bases. CDR1 and CDR2 (germline): SGHRS, YFSETQ. The length of the CDR3 is 16 residues. J was trimmed by 1 base and V by 2 bases; bases with no gene match: 2. The CDR3 is CASSFASGGGTDTQYF. CDR3 sequence (DNA): TGCGCCAGCAGCTTTGCTAGCGGGGGGGGCACAGATACGCAGTATTTT.

This rearrangement joins TRBV18 to TRBJ1-2; 10 bases are a match to TRBD1. CDR1 is KGHSH, CDR2 LQKENI, per germline. The ends lost 2 bases at V and 6 bases at J; junction bases unmatched: 12. The CDR3 is made up of 17 amino acids. CDR3 region: CASSPIVGQGSENGYTF. For the CDR3, the DNA is TGTGCCAGCTCACCAATTGTGGGACAGGGGAGTGAGAATGGCTACACCTTC.

The chain has TRBV27 and TRBJ1-4; the D gene is possibly TRBD1 (5 bases). The V end lost 6 bases, the J end lost 3 bases, and 20 bases lay between the germline ends. The V gene's germline CDR1 is MNHEY and CDR2 SMNVEV (reference sequence). The CDR3 totals 17 residues. CDR3 bases: TGTGCCAGCAGCACCAGGGCGCTCCTTGTGTCTAATGAAAAACTGTTTTTT. This translates into CASSTRALLVSNEKLFF. Based on the CDR3 plus reference TRBV27 and TRBJ1-4, the full variable domain is EAQVTQNPRYLITVTGKKLTVTCSQNMNHEYMSWYRQDPGLGLRQIYYSMNVEVTDKGDVPEGYKVSRKEKRNFPLILESPSPNQTSLYFCASSTRALLVSNEKLFFGSGTQLSVL.

CDR3 region: CASSLIQGVASEEQYF. The CDR3 DNA sequence: TGCGCCAGCAGCCTAATACAGGGGGTAGCGAGTGAAGAGCAGTACTTC. The V and J genes are TRBV5-1 and TRBJ2-7; 8 nucleotides align to TRBD1. The CDR3 is 16 amino acids. Germline lookup yields CDR1 SGHRS and CDR2 YFSETQ. With 4 bases clipped from V and 7 bases from J, the junction kept 16 bases outside the gene matches.

This rearrangement joins TRBV4-2 to TRBJ1-5, with D uncertain. Germline assignment: CDR1 LGHNA and CDR2 YNFKEQ. V lost 0 bases and J 4 bases, leaving 4 bases between the germline ends. This CDR3 spans 13 amino acids. CDR3 bases: TGTGCCAGCAGCCAAGACTTAAATCAGCCCCAGCATTTT. Its translation: CASSQDLNQPQHF.

This clone was seen just once. Other DNA variants within this sample encode the same CDR3. The chain carries TRBV5-1 and TRBJ1-2; 9 bases line up with TRBD1. Per germline, CDR1 SGHRS and CDR2 YFSETQ. This CDR3 is built from 12 residues. V lost 3 bases, J lost 8 bases, and 2 bases stayed unmatched. The CDR3, as DNA: TGCGCCAGCAGCTCGGACAGGGGCGGCTACACCTTC. Protein product: CASSSDRGGYTF.

The chain is built from TRBV11-2 and TRBJ2-6; 9 bases align to TRBD1. This CDR3 has 19 amino acids. J lost 5 bases, V lost 5 bases, and 16 bases had no gene match. Germline V gives CDR1 SGHAT, CDR2 FQNNGV. The chain's CDR3 is CASSPIPGQGNRWANVLTF. The CDR3 DNA sequence: TGTGCCAGCAGCCCAATTCCGGGACAGGGCAACAGGTGGGCCAACGTCCTGACTTTC.

The genes are TRBV2 and TRBJ2-1, with 8 bases lining up with TRBD1. CDR1 SNHLY and CDR2 FYNNEI come from the germline V gene. This CDR3 comprises 13 residues. Trimming removed 4 bases from V and 7 bases from J; junction bases left unmatched: 3. CDR3 amino acids: CASSVQGANEQFF. Here the CDR3 DNA reads TGTGCCAGCAGTGTCCAGGGGGCTAATGAGCAGTTCTTC.

The chain employs TRBV5-4 and TRBJ1-2, with 7 nucleotides matching TRBD1. From germline, CDR1 is SGHNT and CDR2 YYREEE (reference sequence). The CDR3 extends over 13 amino acids. V shed 9 bases, J shed 4 bases, and the junction held 9 bases outside the gene matches. CDR3 amino acids: CATQTGKSYGYTF. DNA of the CDR3: TGTGCCACCCAGACAGGGAAGAGCTATGGCTACACCTTC.

The V call is TRBV11-2, the J call TRBJ2-7; TRBD2 matches at 10 bases. The CDR3 is 17 residues long. CDR1 and CDR2 (germline): SGHAT, FQNNGV. J gave up 1 base and V 0 bases, and 6 bases lay outside the gene matches. Here the CDR3 reads CASSLDSSGGGSYEQYF. The CDR3, as DNA: TGTGCCAGCAGCTTAGATTCTAGCGGGGGCGGATCCTACGAGCAGTACTTC.

This chain links TRBV19 with TRBJ2-7, with TRBD2 identical over 12 bases. Germline CDR1 reads LNHDA; CDR2 reads SQIVND (reference sequence). V shed 6 bases and J 2 bases; nucleotides not matched to a gene: 5. The CDR3 spans 15 residues. Here the CDR3 reads CASRGLAGSTYEQYF. The CDR3 DNA sequence: TGTGCCAGTAGAGGACTAGCGGGGTCCACCTACGAGCAGTACTTC.